A single sample is the source of the 21 T cell receptor beta chains below, sequenced in a study of blood T cell repertoires in COVID-19. TCRdb's copy holds only in-frame clones and misses some; the assay was immunoSEQ multiplex PCR. The profile shows approximately 360,000 clones, 85% to 90% of them singletons. The sample taken for sequencing was peripheral blood. The receptors originated from a man aged 18 to 30 with active or convalescent COVID-19.

The chain carries TRBV28 and TRBJ1-4, with 7 positions matching TRBD1. The CDR3 is made up of 14 amino acids. Germline-derived CDR1 and CDR2 are MDHEN and SYDVKM. V lost 5 bases to trimming and J lost 5 bases; unmatched junction nucleotides: 5. CDR3 sequence reads: CASSRDRPNEKLFF. As DNA, the CDR3 is TGTGCCAGCAGTAGGGACAGACCAAATGAAAAACTGTTTTTT.

With respect to this clone: In the same sample, other DNA sequences code for this CDR3. The rearrangement links TRBV19 to TRBJ1-5; possibly TRBD1 for D (5 bases). The V end was cut by 2 bases, the J end by 7 bases, with 9 bases between. The germline V gene encodes CDR1 LNHDA and CDR2 SQIVND (reference sequence). The CDR3 totals 13 residues. The CDR3 sequence is CASSIQGGQPQHF. CDR3 nucleotide sequence: TGTGCCAGTAGTATACAGGGCGGACAGCCCCAGCATTTT.

V gene TRBV7-9 combines with J gene TRBJ1-4, with 10 bases identical to TRBD1. CDR3 length equals 14 residues. Per the germline V gene, CDR1 is SEHNR and CDR2 is FQNEAQ (reference sequence). The trim removed 2 bases at V and 7 bases at J, leaving 1 base unmatched. CDR3 sequence: CASSLRTGGEKLFF. The CDR3 nucleotides are TGTGCCAGCAGCTTAAGGACAGGGGGTGAAAAACTGTTTTTT.

The CDR3 here is CASSSQGGTQYF. In DNA form, the CDR3 reads TGTGCCAGCAGTTCACAGGGTGGGACCCAGTACTTC. The chain has TRBV2 and TRBJ2-5; D is possibly TRBD1 (6 bases). V lost 5 bases to trimming and J lost 7 bases, with 11 bases between them. The CDR3 is 12 amino acids. Germline assignment: CDR1 SNHLY and CDR2 FYNNEI.

The CDR3 protein is CASTQGDSGNTIYF. CDR3 bases: TGTGCCAGCACGCAGGGGGACTCTGGAAACACCATATATTTT. V usage is TRBV4-2 and J usage is TRBJ1-3, with TRBD1 identical over 7 bases. J lost 0 bases, V lost 7 bases, and 3 bases had no gene match. Per germline, CDR1 LGHNA and CDR2 YNFKEQ. The length of the CDR3 is 14 residues.

The chain recombines TRBV9 with TRBJ2-2, with D unresolved. The CDR3 is made up of 14 amino acids. V was cut by 3 bases and J by 6 bases, with 12 bases left in between. CDR1 and CDR2 (germline): SGDLS, YYNGEE. The CDR3 sequence: CASSGHVGAGELFF. DNA for the CDR3: TGTGCCAGCAGCGGTCACGTGGGCGCCGGGGAGCTGTTTTTT.

This clone has a handful of counts. The chain combines TRBV2 with TRBJ1-2; D is perhaps TRBD1 (5 bases). The CDR3 sequence is 14 residues long. The germline V and J ends were trimmed by 9 bases and 8 bases, with 22 bases remaining between them. CDR1 and CDR2 (germline): SNHLY, FYNNEI. The DNA for the CDR3 is TGTGCCAGTAGCCAGGACATCGGAATGTGGGGCTACACCTTC. Translated, it gives CASSQDIGMWGYTF.

The rearrangement uses TRBV7-9 and TRBJ1-1, with 9 bases aligning to TRBD1. With V trimmed by 5 bases and J by 7 bases, 8 bases remained unmatched. Germline CDR1 SEHNR, CDR2 FQNEAQ (reference sequence). This CDR3 is 14 amino acids long. The CDR3 region has the DNA TGTGCCAGCAGCGAACTGACAGGGGGAAGTGAAGCTTTCTTT. As protein: CASSELTGGSEAFF.

The chain is built from TRBV10-3 and TRBJ2-7; 11 positions match TRBD2. CDR1 ENHRY and CDR2 SYGVKD come from the germline V gene. V dropped 4 bases and J dropped 3; count of bases not matched to a gene: 2. CDR3 length equals 14 residues. CDR3 nucleotide sequence: TGTGCCATCAGTGTGGGGACTAGCGGCTACGAGCAGTACTTC. As protein: CAISVGTSGYEQYF.

This chain joins TRBV9 and TRBJ2-7; 7 nucleotides align to TRBD2. CDR1 and CDR2 from the germline V gene are SGDLS and YYNGEE. The CDR3 covers 15 residues. V was pared by 0 bases and J by 3 bases, with 6 bases of the junction left unmatched. The chain's CDR3 is CASSVGDSGYYEQYF. In DNA, the CDR3 is TGTGCCAGCAGCGTAGGAGATAGCGGGTACTACGAGCAGTACTTC.

The V and J genes are TRBV5-4 and TRBJ2-7, with 8 bases matching TRBD1. CDR3 length equals 14 residues. The germline CDR1 and CDR2 sequences are SGHNT and YYREEE (reference sequence). V was pared by 4 bases and J by 3 bases, with 6 bases of the junction left unmatched. CDR3 nucleotide sequence: TGTGCCAGCAGCCCCTGGACAGGGAACTACGAGCAGTACTTC. Translating it yields CASSPWTGNYEQYF.

The CDR3 loop is CASSQPGTAPPLHF. DNA of the CDR3: TGCGCCAGCAGCCAACCTGGGACAGCTCCACCCCTCCACTTT. This rearrangement joins TRBV4-1 to TRBJ1-6; TRBD1 aligns across 7 bases. V lost 2 bases, J lost 11 bases, and 6 bases stayed unmatched. Germline CDR1 is MGHRA and CDR2 is YSYEKL. The CDR3 runs to 14 residues.

The chain is built from TRBV5-1 and TRBJ1-3; a possible D gene is TRBD1 (5 bases). This CDR3 has 15 residues. Per germline, CDR1 SGHRS and CDR2 YFSETQ. The V end lost 0 bases, the J end lost 1 base, and 8 bases lay between the germline ends. The CDR3 spells CASSLEGFSGNTIYF. As DNA, the CDR3 is TGCGCCAGCAGCTTGGAGGGGTTTTCTGGAAACACCATATATTTT.

This rearrangement joins TRBV5-1 to TRBJ2-2; 7 bases fit TRBD1. V dropped 2 bases and J dropped 5; count of bases not matched to a gene: 6. Germline V CDR1 and CDR2: SGHRS, YFSETQ. The length of the CDR3 is 15 residues. The CDR3 coding sequence is TGCGCCAGCAGCTTCGACAGGGTACTTACCGGGGAGCTGTTTTTT. Its translation is CASSFDRVLTGELFF.

The J gene is TRBJ2-1, the V gene TRBV5-1, with TRBD2 as a possible D gene (5 bases). The CDR3 contains 15 residues. The germline CDR1 and CDR2 sequences are SGHRS and YFSETQ. V was pared by 1 base and J by 9 bases, with 17 bases between. This CDR3 reads CASSLTRTGVGEQFF. In DNA form, the CDR3 reads TGCGCCAGCAGCTTGACCAGGACCGGGGTGGGTGAGCAGTTCTTC.

The rearrangement links TRBV6-5 to TRBJ1-5, with TRBD1 matching over 9 bases. Trimming removed 10 bases from V and 5 bases from J; junction bases left unmatched: 9. CDR1 and CDR2 from the germline V gene are MNHEY and SVGAGI. The CDR3 loop spans 14 amino acids. The CDR3, as DNA: TGTGCCACCAAAACAGGGGGCGCTGATCAGCCCCAGCATTTT. Protein product: CATKTGGADQPQHF.

This chain uses TRBV12-3 or TRBV12-4 with TRBJ2-7; 10 bases align to TRBD1. The junction had 2 bases not matched to a gene; V was cut back by 3 bases and J by 6 bases. The CDR3 runs to 13 residues. The DNA for the CDR3 is TGTGCCAGCAGTTTCCGGACAGGGGGCGAGCAGTACTTC. Translation: CASSFRTGGEQYF.

This chain uses TRBV7-3 with TRBJ1-1; D unclear. The CDR3 is made up of 15 amino acids. Germline V gives CDR1 SGHTA, CDR2 FQGTGA. Trimming took 1 base from V and 5 from J, leaving 14 bases between them. The CDR3 sequence: CASSLMGSRGTEAFF. The CDR3, as DNA: TGTGCCAGCAGCTTAATGGGTTCACGGGGTACTGAAGCTTTCTTT.

V usage is TRBV6-5 and J usage is TRBJ1-1, with D possibly being TRBD1 (5 bases). Trimming took off 8 bases at V and 1 base at J, with 14 bases between the two ends. Germline CDR1 is MNHEY and CDR2 is SVGAGI. This CDR3 is 14 amino acids long. The CDR3 DNA reads as TGTGCCAGCGCCGGGGGTGGGTCGAACACTGAAGCTTTCTTT. Encoded protein: CASAGGGSNTEAFF.

The genes are TRBV5-1 and TRBJ2-2; 7 nucleotides line up with TRBD1. This CDR3 has 15 residues. The junction had 10 bases not matched to a gene; V was cut back by 7 bases and J by 4 bases. From germline, CDR1 is SGHRS and CDR2 YFSETQ. The CDR3 DNA is TGCGCCAGCCAGGGACAGCTCTCCCCCACCGGGGAGCTGTTTTTT. This sequence encodes CASQGQLSPTGELFF.

This chain connects TRBV24-1 to TRBJ2-7; 8 bases are shared with TRBD1. Trimming took 3 bases from V and 4 from J; bases not matched to a gene: 7. Germline lookup yields CDR1 KGHDR and CDR2 SFDVKD. The CDR3 spans 15 residues. This CDR3 is CATSDIRQGNYEQYF. CDR3 coding DNA: TGTGCCACCAGTGATATTAGACAGGGGAATTACGAGCAGTACTTC.